These 5 T cell receptor beta chains share one sample of origin, sequenced in a study of OX40 agonist ivuxolimab in advanced cancers. TCRdb's table, derived via immunoSEQ multiplex PCR, lists solely in-frame clones and lacks some. This table has tens of thousands of clones, 85% to 90% appearing once. The specimen comprised CD4+ or CD8+ T cells sorted from blood, sampled in a trial of the OX40 agonist ivuxolimab. These receptors were obtained from an adult with an advanced solid tumor such as melanoma, head and neck, liver or kidney cancer.

The chain links TRBV19 to TRBJ1-3; D might be TRBD1 (5 bases). Germline-derived CDR1 and CDR2 are LNHDA and SQIVND (reference sequence). The CDR3 is 16 residues long. The ends were cut back, 3 bases at V and 4 bases at J, with 16 bases in the middle. This CDR3 is CASSMGPTPGGNTIYF. CDR3 DNA sequence: TGTGCCAGTAGTATGGGACCCACTCCGGGAGGAAACACCATATATTTT. Full variable domain (missing parts from reference TRBV19 and TRBJ1-3): DGGITQSPKYLFRKEGQNVTLSCEQNLNHDAMYWYRQDPGQGLRLIYYSQIVNDFQKGDIAEGYSVSREKKESFPLTVTSAQKNPTAFYLCASSMGPTPGGNTIYFGEGSWLTVV.

This clone was seen once. The chain recombines TRBV6-1 with TRBJ1-2; D is unresolved. Trimming left V 7 bases short and J 4 bases short, with 16 bases between. Germline values: CDR1 MNHNS, CDR2 SASEGT. The CDR3 has 14 amino acids. CDR3 sequence: CASKDLPRGYGYTF. As DNA, the CDR3 is TGTGCCAGCAAGGACCTCCCGAGAGGCTATGGCTACACCTTC.

The J gene is TRBJ1-1, the V gene TRBV6-1, with unresolved D. The CDR3 has 13 amino acids. In germline, CDR1 is MNHNS, CDR2 SASEGT. The V and J ends lost 4 bases and 0 bases respectively, with 6 bases between them. The DNA of the CDR3 is TGTGCCAGCAGTGCTCCCATGAACACTGAAGCTTTCTTT. Encoded protein: CASSAPMNTEAFF.

The rearrangement joins TRBV6-1 to TRBJ1-6; D is ambiguous. The CDR3 contains 13 residues. Trimming removed 6 bases from V and 9 bases from J, with 12 bases in between. In germline, CDR1 is MNHNS, CDR2 SASEGT. CDR3 nucleotides: TGTGCCAGCAGGGCGGACCGAGGTTCACCCCTCCACTTT. It codes for CASRADRGSPLHF.

This chain links TRBV5-4 with TRBJ1-4, with D maybe TRBD1 (5 bases). The V end was cut by 3 bases, the J end by 3 bases, with 12 bases between. This CDR3 contains 15 residues. CDR1 and CDR2 (germline): SGHNT, YYREEE (reference sequence). DNA for the CDR3: TGTGCCAGCAGCTCCTCCAGGGTTGCTAATGAAAAACTGTTTTTT. This gives the protein CASSSSRVANEKLFF.